These 15 T cell receptor beta chains originate from one sample sequenced in a study. TCRdb redid the calling of the RT-PCR reads with MiXCR, one entry per CDR3 protein. The sample has 550,000 to 750,000 distinct CDR3 sequences, approximately 15% seen once. The sequencing sample was made of memory CD4+ T cells from blood. The source is a female donor in good health, serving as a healthy control.

The V gene is TRBV30, the J gene TRBJ2-3; tentative D call: TRBD2 (6 bases). Germline V CDR1 and CDR2: GTSNPN, SVGIG (reference sequence). The CDR3 runs to 13 residues. V was trimmed by 5 bases and J by 3 bases, leaving 12 bases between them. The CDR3 nucleotides are TGTGCCTGGGGGGGGAGCCCGACAGATACGCAGTATTTT. It encodes CAWGGSPTDTQYF.

This clonotype was seen ten or more times. The chain links TRBV6-2 or TRBV6-3 to TRBJ2-3; 13 bases line up with TRBD2. Per germline, CDR1 MNHEY and CDR2 SVGEGT. The CDR3 consists of 21 residues. Trimming took 6 bases from V and 2 from J; bases not matched to a gene: 20. The CDR3 is CASSSLRTSGRVGRITDTQYF. The CDR3 DNA sequence: TGTGCCAGCAGCTCCCTCCGGACTAGCGGGAGAGTGGGGAGGATCACAGATACGCAGTATTTT.

This clonotype was detected a few times. This sequence joins TRBV20-1 and TRBJ2-5; no reliable D call. V was pared by 5 bases and J by 5 bases, with 9 bases between. Looked up from germline, CDR1 is DFQATT and CDR2 is SNEGSKA (reference sequence). The CDR3 has 11 residues. CDR3 nucleotides: TGCAGTGCTTGGGGTCGGGAGACCCAGTACTTC. Its protein is CSAWGRETQYF.

This chain connects TRBV28 to TRBJ2-1, with unresolved D. There are 15 residues in the CDR3. V gave up 8 bases and J gave up 0 bases, with 14 bases separating them. CDR1 and CDR2 from the germline V gene are MDHEN and SYDVKM. CDR3 DNA sequence: TGTGCCAGCCATAGACGACCGAGCTCCTACAATGAGCAGTTCTTC. This sequence encodes CASHRRPSSYNEQFF.

The V and J genes are TRBV9 and TRBJ2-3; D remains unclear. Germline loops: CDR1 SGDLS, CDR2 YYNGEE. The CDR3 is made up of 15 amino acids. Trimming shortened V by 3 bases and J by 2 bases, and 13 bases separated the two germline ends. CDR3 DNA sequence: TGTGCCAGCAGCGCCTATCGAGCTGCCACAGATACGCAGTATTTT. It encodes CASSAYRAATDTQYF.

This clonotype was recorded a few times. The genes are TRBV5-6 and TRBJ2-1; the D is unclear. This CDR3 spans 12 amino acids. Germline V gene data show CDR1 as SGHDT and CDR2 as YYEEEE. V lost 1 base and J lost 12, with 11 bases in between. This CDR3 reads CASSLTLGAQFF. The CDR3 DNA is TGTGCCAGCAGCTTGACCCTGGGTGCGCAGTTCTTC.

This clonotype was recorded many times. The rearrangement links TRBV4-3 to TRBJ2-7; D might be TRBD1 (6 bases). Trimming removed 2 bases at V and 3 bases at J, with 11 bases between. The germline gives CDR1 LGHNA, CDR2 YSLEER. The CDR3 runs 14 residues. Written as DNA, the CDR3 is TGCGCCAGCAGCCAAAGGATGGACAGCTACGAGCAGTACTTC. Translation: CASSQRMDSYEQYF.

This clonotype was counted ten times or more. The V and J genes are TRBV5-1 and TRBJ2-1; D unclear. The CDR3 contains 15 residues. Germline CDR1 SGHRS, CDR2 YFSETQ. The V end was cut by 4 bases, the J end by 0 bases, with 11 bases between. The CDR3 sequence is CASSLTDLSYNEQFF. The CDR3 DNA reads TGCGCCAGCAGCCTAACGGACCTCTCCTACAATGAGCAGTTCTTC.

The V call is TRBV18, the J call TRBJ2-7; D possibly matches TRBD1 or TRBD2 (5 bases each). V was clipped by 8 bases and J by 6 bases, with 17 bases between them. CDR3 length equals 13 residues. Germline V gene data show CDR1 as KGHSH and CDR2 as LQKENI. The CDR3 nucleotides are TGTGCCAGCACCGGGGACCGGGTCCGCGAGCAGTACTTC. Translation: CASTGDRVREQYF.

The rearrangement uses TRBV20-1 and TRBJ2-2; TRBD1 matches 7 bases. This CDR3 has 15 amino acids. CDR1 and CDR2 from the germline V gene are DFQATT and SNEGSKA (reference sequence). The V gene end was trimmed by 5 bases and the J gene end by 0 bases; junction bases not matched to a gene: 6. DNA of the CDR3: TGCAGTGCTGGTTATGGGACAGCGAACACCGGGGAGCTGTTTTTT. Its translation is CSAGYGTANTGELFF.

In this sample, this clonotype turned up a few times. The gene calls are TRBV20-1 and TRBJ2-5; 11 bases are shared with TRBD2. The CDR3 has 14 residues. CDR1 and CDR2 from the germline V gene are DFQATT and SNEGSKA (reference sequence). J gave up 5 bases and V 5 bases, and 7 bases lay outside the gene matches. CDR3 DNA: TGCAGTGCTCCCCGGACTAGCGGGTCCGAGACCCAGTACTTC. Translated, it gives CSAPRTSGSETQYF.

This clonotype was detected ten times or more. This chain uses TRBV20-1 with TRBJ2-1, with 9 bases fitting TRBD2. The CDR3 is 15 amino acids. With 3 bases clipped from V and 4 bases from J, the junction kept 7 bases outside the gene matches. CDR1 and CDR2 from the germline V gene are DFQATT and SNEGSKA (reference sequence). This CDR3 is CSASNSGGFYNEQFF. The CDR3 region has the DNA TGCAGTGCTAGTAATAGCGGGGGATTTTACAATGAGCAGTTCTTC.

V gene TRBV7-9 combines with J gene TRBJ2-7, with no clear D. V lost 1 base, J lost 2 bases, and 15 bases lay in between. Germline V gene sequence: CDR1 SEHNR, CDR2 FQNEAQ (reference sequence). The CDR3 length is 16 residues. CDR3: CASSLGLCADTYEQYF. CDR3 DNA: TGTGCCAGCAGCTTAGGGTTGTGCGCCGACACCTACGAGCAGTACTTC.

V usage is TRBV12-3 or TRBV12-4 and J usage is TRBJ1-2, with D possibly TRBD1 on 6 matching bases. Trimming took off 3 bases at V and 7 bases at J, with 21 bases between the two ends. The CDR3 runs 16 residues. The CDR3 nucleotides are TGTGCCAGCAGTTTTTTCGGGGGGCAAGCCAGGAGTGGCTACACCTTC. Translated, it gives CASSFFGGQARSGYTF.

This clonotype was observed a few times. The chain is built from TRBV5-1 and TRBJ1-2, with 10 bases fitting TRBD1. This CDR3 comprises 15 residues. The germline gives CDR1 SGHRS, CDR2 YFSETQ. Trimming cost V 4 bases and J 4 bases; bases outside gene matches: 7. The CDR3 DNA sequence: TGCGCCAGCAGCCTACCGGGACAGGGGTTCTATGGCTACACCTTC. Protein product: CASSLPGQGFYGYTF.